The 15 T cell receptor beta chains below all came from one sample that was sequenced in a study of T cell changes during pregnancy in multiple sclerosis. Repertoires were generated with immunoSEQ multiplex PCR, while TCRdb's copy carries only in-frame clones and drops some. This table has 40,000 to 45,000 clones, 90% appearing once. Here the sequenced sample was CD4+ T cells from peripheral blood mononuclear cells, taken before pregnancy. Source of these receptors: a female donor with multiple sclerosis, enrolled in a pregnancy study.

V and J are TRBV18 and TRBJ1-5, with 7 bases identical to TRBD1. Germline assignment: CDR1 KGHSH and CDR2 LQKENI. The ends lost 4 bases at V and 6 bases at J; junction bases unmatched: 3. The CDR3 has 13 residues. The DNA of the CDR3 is TGTGCCAGCTCACGACAGGGTGGTCAGCCCCAGCATTTT. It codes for CASSRQGGQPQHF.

The CDR3: CASSYSGTSGGYTF. DNA of the CDR3: TGTGCCAGCAGTTACTCGGGGACTTCGGGTGGCTACACCTTC. The V gene is TRBV6-5, the J gene TRBJ1-2; D might be TRBD1 (5 bases). Germline V gene lookup returns CDR1 MNHEY and CDR2 SVGAGI. The CDR3 length is 14 residues. V was pared by 0 bases and J by 7 bases, with 12 bases between.

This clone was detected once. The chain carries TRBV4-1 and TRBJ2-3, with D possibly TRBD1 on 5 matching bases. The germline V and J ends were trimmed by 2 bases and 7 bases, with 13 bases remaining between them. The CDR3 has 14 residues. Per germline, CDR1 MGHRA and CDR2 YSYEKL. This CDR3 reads CASSQPRAINTQYF. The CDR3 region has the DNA TGCGCCAGCAGCCAACCCAGGGCTATTAATACGCAGTATTTT.

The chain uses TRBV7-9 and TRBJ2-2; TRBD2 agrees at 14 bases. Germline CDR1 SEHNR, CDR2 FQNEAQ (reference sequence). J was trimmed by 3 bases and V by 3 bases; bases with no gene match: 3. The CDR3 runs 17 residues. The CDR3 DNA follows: TGTGCCAGCAGCTTGACTAGCGGGAGGGCCGACACCGGGGAGCTGTTTTTT. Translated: CASSLTSGRADTGELFF.

In DNA, the CDR3 is TGTGCCAGCAGCTTCGGCTGGAGCGGGACCCGCCAGTTTGATACGCAGTATTTT. Its protein product is CASSFGWSGTRQFDTQYF. This chain connects TRBV5-4 to TRBJ2-3; TRBD2 matches 7 bases. Germline V gene data show CDR1 as SGHNT and CDR2 as YYREEE (reference sequence). The CDR3 runs to 18 residues. V dropped 2 bases and J dropped 6; count of bases not matched to a gene: 18.

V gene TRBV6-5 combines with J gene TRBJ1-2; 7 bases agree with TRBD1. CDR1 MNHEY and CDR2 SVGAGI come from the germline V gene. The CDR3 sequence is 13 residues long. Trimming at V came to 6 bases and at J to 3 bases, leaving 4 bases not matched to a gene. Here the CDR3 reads CASRETGYYGYTF. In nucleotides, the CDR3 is TGTGCCAGCAGAGAGACAGGGTACTATGGCTACACCTTC.

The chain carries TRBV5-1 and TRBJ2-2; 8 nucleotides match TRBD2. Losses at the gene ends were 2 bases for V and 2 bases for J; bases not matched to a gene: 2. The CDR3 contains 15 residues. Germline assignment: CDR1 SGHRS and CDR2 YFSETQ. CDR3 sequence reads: CASSFLAGNTGELFF. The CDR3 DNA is TGCGCCAGCAGCTTTCTAGCGGGCAACACCGGGGAGCTGTTTTTT.

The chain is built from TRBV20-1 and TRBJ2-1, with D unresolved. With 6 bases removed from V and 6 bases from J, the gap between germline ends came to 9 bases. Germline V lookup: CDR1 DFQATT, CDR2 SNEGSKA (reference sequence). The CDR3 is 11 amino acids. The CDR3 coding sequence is TGCAGTGCCCCAACGGTCAATGAGCAGTTCTTC. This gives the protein CSAPTVNEQFF.

The CDR3 DNA reads TGTGCCAGCAGCTCCACGAGAGGTAGCGGGAGAGTTCAGTACTTC. Translation: CASSSTRGSGRVQYF. This chain connects TRBV5-4 to TRBJ2-4; 9 bases match TRBD2. J was trimmed by 11 bases and V by 3 bases; bases with no gene match: 12. This CDR3 is 15 amino acids long. In germline, CDR1 is SGHNT, CDR2 YYREEE (reference sequence).

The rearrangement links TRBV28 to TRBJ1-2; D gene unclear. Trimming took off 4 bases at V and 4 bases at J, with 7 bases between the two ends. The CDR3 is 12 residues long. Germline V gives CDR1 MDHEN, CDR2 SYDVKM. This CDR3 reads CASSSSVYGYTF. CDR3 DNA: TGTGCCAGCAGTTCGTCCGTCTATGGCTACACCTTC.

The CDR3 protein is CASSLLTGELFF. CDR3 DNA sequence: TGTGCCAGCAGTTTATTAACCGGGGAGCTGTTTTTT. The chain joins TRBV27 to TRBJ2-2, with no clear D. Germline V gives CDR1 MNHEY, CDR2 SMNVEV (reference sequence). This CDR3 spans 12 amino acids. V was shortened by 1 base and J by 5 bases, with 2 bases between the two germline ends.

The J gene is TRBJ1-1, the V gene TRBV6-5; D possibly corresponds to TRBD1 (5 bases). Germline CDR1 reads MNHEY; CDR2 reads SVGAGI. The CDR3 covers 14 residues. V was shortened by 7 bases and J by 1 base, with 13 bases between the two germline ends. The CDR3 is CASIPPGGNTEAFF. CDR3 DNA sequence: TGTGCCAGCATCCCCCCGGGGGGGAACACTGAAGCTTTCTTT.

CDR3 residues: CASSDHLGGSTKNIQYF. The CDR3 nucleotides read TGTGCCAGCAGTGACCACTTGGGCGGGAGTACCAAAAACATTCAGTACTTC. V and J are TRBV6-1 and TRBJ2-4; 7 bases fit TRBD2. The CDR3 spans 17 residues. V lost 3 bases to trimming and J lost 2 bases; unmatched junction nucleotides: 10. The germline gives CDR1 MNHNS, CDR2 SASEGT.

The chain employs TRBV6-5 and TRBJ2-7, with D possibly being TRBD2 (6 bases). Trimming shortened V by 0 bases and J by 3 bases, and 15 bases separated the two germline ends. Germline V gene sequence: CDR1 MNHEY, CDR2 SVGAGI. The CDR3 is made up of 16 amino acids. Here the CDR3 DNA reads TGTGCCAGCAGTTACTCGACTAGACCGCGGGACTACGAGCAGTACTTC. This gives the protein CASSYSTRPRDYEQYF.

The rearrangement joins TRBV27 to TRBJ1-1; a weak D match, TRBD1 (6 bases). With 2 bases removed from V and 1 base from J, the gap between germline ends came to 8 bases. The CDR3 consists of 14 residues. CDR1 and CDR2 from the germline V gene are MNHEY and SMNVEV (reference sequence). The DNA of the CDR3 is TGTGCCAGCAGTTTAGGGACACAGAACACTGAAGCTTTCTTT. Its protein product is CASSLGTQNTEAFF.